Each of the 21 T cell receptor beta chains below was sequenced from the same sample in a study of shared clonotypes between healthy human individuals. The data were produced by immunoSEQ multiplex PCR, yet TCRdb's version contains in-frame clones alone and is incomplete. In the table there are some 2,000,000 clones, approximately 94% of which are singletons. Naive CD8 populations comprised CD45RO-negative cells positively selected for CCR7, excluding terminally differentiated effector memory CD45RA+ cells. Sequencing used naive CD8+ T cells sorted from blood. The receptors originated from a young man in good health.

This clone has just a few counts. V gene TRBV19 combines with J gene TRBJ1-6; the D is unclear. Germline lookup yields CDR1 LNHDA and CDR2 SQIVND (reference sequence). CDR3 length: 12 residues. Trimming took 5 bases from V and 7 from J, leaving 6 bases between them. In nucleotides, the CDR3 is TGTGCCAGTAGTTTTCCGAATTCACCCCTCCACTTT. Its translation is CASSFPNSPLHF.

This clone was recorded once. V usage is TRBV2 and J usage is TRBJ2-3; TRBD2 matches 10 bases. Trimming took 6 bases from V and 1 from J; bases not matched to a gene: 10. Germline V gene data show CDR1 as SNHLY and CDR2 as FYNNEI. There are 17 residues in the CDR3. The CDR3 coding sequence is TGTGCCAGCAGCGCGATTGGGACTAGCGACGGCACAGATACGCAGTATTTT. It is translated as CASSAIGTSDGTDTQYF.

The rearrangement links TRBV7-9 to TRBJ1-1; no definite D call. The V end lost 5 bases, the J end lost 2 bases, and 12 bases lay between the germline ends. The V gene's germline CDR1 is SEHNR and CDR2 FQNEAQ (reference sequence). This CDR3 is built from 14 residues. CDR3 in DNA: TGTGCCAGCAGCGTCATAGCGGCAAACACTGAAGCTTTCTTT. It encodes CASSVIAANTEAFF.

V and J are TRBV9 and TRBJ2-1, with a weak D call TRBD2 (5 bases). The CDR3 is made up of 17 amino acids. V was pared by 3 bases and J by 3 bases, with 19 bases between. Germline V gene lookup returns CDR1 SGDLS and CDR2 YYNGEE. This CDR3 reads CASSGDGREGNYNEQFF. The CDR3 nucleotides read TGTGCCAGCAGCGGTGATGGGAGAGAGGGCAACTACAATGAGCAGTTCTTC.

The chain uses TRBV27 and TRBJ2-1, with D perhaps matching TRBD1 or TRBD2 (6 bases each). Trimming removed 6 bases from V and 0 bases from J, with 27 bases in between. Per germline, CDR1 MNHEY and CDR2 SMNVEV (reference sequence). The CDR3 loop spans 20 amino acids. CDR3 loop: CASSPTQGGHEEDSYNEQFF. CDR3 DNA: TGTGCCAGCAGCCCGACCCAAGGGGGGCATGAGGAAGACTCCTACAATGAGCAGTTCTTC.

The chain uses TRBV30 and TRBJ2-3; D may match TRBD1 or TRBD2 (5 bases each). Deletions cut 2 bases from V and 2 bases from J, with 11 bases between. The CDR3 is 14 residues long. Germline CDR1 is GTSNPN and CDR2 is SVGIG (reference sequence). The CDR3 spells CAWSRGGSTDTQYF. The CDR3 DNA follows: TGTGCCTGGAGTCGGGGCGGGTCCACAGATACGCAGTATTTT.

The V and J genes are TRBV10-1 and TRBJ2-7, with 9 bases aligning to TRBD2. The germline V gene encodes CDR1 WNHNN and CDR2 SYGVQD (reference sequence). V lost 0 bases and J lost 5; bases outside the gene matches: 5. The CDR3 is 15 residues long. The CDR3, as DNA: TGCGCCAGCAGTGAGTCGCTAGCGGGAATAAACGAGCAGTACTTC. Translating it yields CASSESLAGINEQYF.

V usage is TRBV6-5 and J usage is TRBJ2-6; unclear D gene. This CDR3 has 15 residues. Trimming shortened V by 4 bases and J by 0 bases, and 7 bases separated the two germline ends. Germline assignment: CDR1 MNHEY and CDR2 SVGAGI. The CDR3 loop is CASSSLDSGANVLTF. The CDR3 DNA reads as TGTGCCAGCAGTTCCTTAGACTCTGGGGCCAACGTCCTGACTTTC.

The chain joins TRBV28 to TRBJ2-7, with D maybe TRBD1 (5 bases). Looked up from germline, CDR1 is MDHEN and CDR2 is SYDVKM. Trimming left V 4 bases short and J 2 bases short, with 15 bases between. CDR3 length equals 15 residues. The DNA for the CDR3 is TGTGCCAGCAGTTCATATAGTAGGGGAACCTACGAGCAGTACTTC. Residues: CASSSYSRGTYEQYF.

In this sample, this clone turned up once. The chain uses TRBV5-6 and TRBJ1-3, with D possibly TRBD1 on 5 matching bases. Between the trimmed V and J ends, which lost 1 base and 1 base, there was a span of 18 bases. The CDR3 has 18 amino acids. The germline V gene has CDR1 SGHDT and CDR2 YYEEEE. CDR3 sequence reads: CASSLLLAGGGSGNTIYF. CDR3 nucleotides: TGTGCCAGCAGCTTGTTGTTGGCCGGGGGAGGGTCTGGAAACACCATATATTTT.

The CDR3 bases are TGTGCCAGCAGGACGGGAGAGGTGAACACTGAAGCTTTCTTT. Translated, it gives CASRTGEVNTEAFF. V gene TRBV6-1 combines with J gene TRBJ1-1; no firm D call. The CDR3 contains 14 residues. In germline, CDR1 is MNHNS, CDR2 SASEGT. Trimming pared 6 bases from V and 0 bases from J, leaving 11 bases between.

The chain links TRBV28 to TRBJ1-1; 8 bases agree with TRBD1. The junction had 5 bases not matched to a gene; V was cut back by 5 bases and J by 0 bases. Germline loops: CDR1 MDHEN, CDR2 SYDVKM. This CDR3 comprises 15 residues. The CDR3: CASSIRTGLNTEAFF. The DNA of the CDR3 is TGTGCCAGCAGTATAAGGACAGGGTTGAACACTGAAGCTTTCTTT.

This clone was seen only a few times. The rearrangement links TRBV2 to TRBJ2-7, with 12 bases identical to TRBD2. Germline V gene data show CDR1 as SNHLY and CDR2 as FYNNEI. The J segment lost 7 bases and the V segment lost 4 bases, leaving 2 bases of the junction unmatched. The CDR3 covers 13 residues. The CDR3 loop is CASSGGTSGEQYF. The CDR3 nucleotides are TGTGCCAGCAGTGGAGGGACTAGCGGGGAGCAGTACTTC.

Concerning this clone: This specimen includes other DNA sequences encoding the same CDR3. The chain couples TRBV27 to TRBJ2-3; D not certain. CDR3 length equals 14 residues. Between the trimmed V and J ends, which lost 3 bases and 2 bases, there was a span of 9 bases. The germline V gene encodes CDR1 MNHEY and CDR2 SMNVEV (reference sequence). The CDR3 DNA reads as TGTGCCAGCAGTTTCCTTGGACCCACAGATACGCAGTATTTT. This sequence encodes CASSFLGPTDTQYF.

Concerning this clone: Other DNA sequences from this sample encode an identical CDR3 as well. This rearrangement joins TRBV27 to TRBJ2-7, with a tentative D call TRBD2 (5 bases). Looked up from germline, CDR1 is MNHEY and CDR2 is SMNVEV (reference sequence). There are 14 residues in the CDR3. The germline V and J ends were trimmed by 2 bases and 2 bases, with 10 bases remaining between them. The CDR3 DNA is TGTGCCAGCAGTTTAACCGGGATCCCCTACGAGCAGTACTTC. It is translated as CASSLTGIPYEQYF.

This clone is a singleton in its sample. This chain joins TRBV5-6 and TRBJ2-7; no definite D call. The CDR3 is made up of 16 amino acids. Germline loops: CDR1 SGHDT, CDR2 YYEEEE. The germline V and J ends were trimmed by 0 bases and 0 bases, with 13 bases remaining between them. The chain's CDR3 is CASSLEADLSSYEQYF. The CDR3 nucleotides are TGTGCCAGCAGCTTGGAGGCAGATCTAAGCTCCTACGAGCAGTACTTC. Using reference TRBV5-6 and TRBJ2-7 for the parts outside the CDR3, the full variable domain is DAGVTQSPTHLIKTRGQQVTLRCSPKSGHDTVSWYQQALGQGPQFIFQYYEEEERQRGNFPDRFSGHQFPNYSSELNVNALLLGDSALYLCASSLEADLSSYEQYFGPGTRLTVT.

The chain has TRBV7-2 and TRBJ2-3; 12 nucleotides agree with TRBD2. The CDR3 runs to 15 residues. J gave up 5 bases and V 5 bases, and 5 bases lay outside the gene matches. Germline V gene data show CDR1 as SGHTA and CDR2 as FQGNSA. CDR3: CASSHLAGGRDTQYF. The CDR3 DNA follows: TGTGCCAGCAGCCACCTAGCGGGAGGGAGAGATACGCAGTATTTT.

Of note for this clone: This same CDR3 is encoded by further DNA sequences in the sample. The CDR3 reads CASSSTGSNQPQHF. DNA of the CDR3: TGTGCCAGCAGTTCTACAGGCAGCAATCAGCCCCAGCATTTT. The chain is built from TRBV27 and TRBJ1-5; possible D gene TRBD1, 5 bases. Trimming shortened V by 4 bases and J by 1 base, and 8 bases separated the two germline ends. CDR1 is MNHEY, CDR2 SMNVEV, per germline (reference sequence). The CDR3 runs 14 residues.

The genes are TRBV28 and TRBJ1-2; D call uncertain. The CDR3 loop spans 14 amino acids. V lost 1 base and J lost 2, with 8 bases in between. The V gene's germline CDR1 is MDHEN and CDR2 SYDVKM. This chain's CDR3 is CASSLSAVNYGYTF. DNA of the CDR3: TGTGCCAGCAGTTTATCTGCCGTAAACTATGGCTACACCTTC.

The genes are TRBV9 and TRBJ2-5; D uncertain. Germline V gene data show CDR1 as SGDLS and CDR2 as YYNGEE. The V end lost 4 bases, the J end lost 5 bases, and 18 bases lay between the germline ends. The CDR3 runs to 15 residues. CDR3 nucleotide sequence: TGTGCCAGCAGCCCCATCTTGGATAGCTGGGAGACCCAGTACTTC. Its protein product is CASSPILDSWETQYF.

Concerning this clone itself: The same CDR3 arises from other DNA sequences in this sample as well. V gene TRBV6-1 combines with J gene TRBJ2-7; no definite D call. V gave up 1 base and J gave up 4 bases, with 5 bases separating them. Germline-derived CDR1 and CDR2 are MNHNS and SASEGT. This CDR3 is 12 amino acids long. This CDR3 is CASSEGGYEQYF. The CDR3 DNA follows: TGTGCCAGCAGTGAAGGGGGTTACGAGCAGTACTTC.